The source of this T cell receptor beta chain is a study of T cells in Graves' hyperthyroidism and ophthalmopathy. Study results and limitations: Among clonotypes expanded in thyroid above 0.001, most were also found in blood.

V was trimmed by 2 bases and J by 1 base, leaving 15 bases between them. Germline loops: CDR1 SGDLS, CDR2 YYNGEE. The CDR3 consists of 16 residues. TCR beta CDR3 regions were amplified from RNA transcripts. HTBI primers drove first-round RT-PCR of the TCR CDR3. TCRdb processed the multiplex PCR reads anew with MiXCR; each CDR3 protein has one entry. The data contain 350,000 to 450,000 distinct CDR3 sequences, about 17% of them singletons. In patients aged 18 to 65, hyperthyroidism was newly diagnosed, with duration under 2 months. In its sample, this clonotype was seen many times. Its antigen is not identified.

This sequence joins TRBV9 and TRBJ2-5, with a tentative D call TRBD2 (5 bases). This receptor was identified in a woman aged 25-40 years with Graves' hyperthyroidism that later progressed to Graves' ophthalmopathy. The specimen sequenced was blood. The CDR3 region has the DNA TGTGCCAGCAGCGTCCATCCCACGGGATTCCAAGAGACCCAGTACTTC. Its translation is CASSVHPTGFQETQYF.